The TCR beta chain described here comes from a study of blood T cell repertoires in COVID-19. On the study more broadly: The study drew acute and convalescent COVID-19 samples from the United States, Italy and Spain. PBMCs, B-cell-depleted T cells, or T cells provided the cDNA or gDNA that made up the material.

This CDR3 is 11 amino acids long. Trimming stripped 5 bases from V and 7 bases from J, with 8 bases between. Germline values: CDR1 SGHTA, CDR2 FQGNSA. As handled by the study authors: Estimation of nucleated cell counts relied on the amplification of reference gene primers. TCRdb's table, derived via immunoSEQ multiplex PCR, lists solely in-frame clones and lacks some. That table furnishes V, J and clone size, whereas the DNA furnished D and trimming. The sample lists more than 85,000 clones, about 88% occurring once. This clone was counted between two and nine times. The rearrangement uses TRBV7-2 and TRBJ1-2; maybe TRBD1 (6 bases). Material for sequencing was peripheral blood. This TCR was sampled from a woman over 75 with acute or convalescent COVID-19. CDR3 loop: CASSPRGGYTF. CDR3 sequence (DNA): TGTGCCAGCAGCCCCAGGGGTGGCTACACCTTC. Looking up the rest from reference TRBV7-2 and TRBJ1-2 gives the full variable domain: GAGVSQSPSNKVTEKGKDVELRCDPISGHTALYWYRQSLGQGLEFLIYFQGNSAPDKSGLPSDRFSAERTGGSVSTLTIQRTQQEDSAVYLCASSPRGGYTFGSGTRLTVV.